Listed below are T cell receptor beta chains from one sample, sequenced in a study of blood T cell repertoires in COVID-19. The assay was immunoSEQ multiplex PCR, and TCRdb's table has in-frame clones only and misses some. The profile shows 470,000 or so clones, around 89% of them singletons. Source material: peripheral blood. These receptors were obtained from a woman younger than 45 with acute or convalescent COVID-19. Both conserved end residues are part of each CDR3. Fields, in order: clone size, CDR3 length, V gene, J gene, D gene, CDR3 DNA, CDR3 protein. D genes are given only for firm matches. Expanded clones get a size class; other rows say once, few or many, or leave the size out.

NA	13	TRBV6-5	TRBJ2-7	TRBD1	TGTGCCAGCATTTTCCGGGACAGCTACGAGCAGTACTTC	CASIFRDSYEQYF
NA	14	TRBV6-1	TRBJ2-1	NA	TGTGCCAGCAGTGAAAGGCCAGGGTATAATGAGCAGTTCTTC	CASSERPGYNEQFF
NA	15	TRBV18	TRBJ1-1	TRBD1	TGTGCCAGCTCAGCCGGGACAGGGGGCAACACTGAAGCTTTCTTT	CASSAGTGGNTEAFF
once	15	TRBV19	TRBJ2-1	NA	TGTGCCAGTAGTATACTGGAGGTTTCGAAGGATGAGCAGTTCTTC	CASSILEVSKDEQFF
NA	16	TRBV15	TRBJ1-6	TRBD1	TGTGCCACCAGCAGAGATCGGCAGGGGGCTGATGAACCCCTCCACTTT	CATSRDRQGADEPLHF
once	12	TRBV24-1	TRBJ1-1	NA	TGTGCCACCAGTTTGGGCAACACTGAAGCTTTCTTT	CATSLGNTEAFF
NA	15	TRBV30	TRBJ1-4	NA	TGTGCCTGGAGTGTAACCAGGGGCTGGAATGAAAAACTGTTTTTT	CAWSVTRGWNEKLFF
NA	15	TRBV3-1/TRBV3-2	TRBJ2-4	NA	TGTGCCAGCAGCCAGGGGACAATAGCCAAAAACATTCAGTACTTC	CASSQGTIAKNIQYF
NA	15	TRBV4-1	TRBJ1-4	TRBD1	TGCGCCAGCAGCCAGACAGGGGGAAATAATGAAAAACTGTTTTTT	CASSQTGGNNEKLFF
NA	12	TRBV28	TRBJ2-6	NA	TGTGCCAGCGGAGCAGGGGCCAACGTCCTGACTTTC	CASGAGANVLTF
NA	14	TRBV2	TRBJ2-1	NA	TGTGCCAGCAGTCTCAGTCGAGTCGGGGATGAGCAGTTCTTC	CASSLSRVGDEQFF
NA	14	TRBV28	TRBJ1-2	TRBD1	TGTGCCAGCAGTTTAGAAGGACAGGGTTATGGCTACACCTTC	CASSLEGQGYGYTF
NA	15	TRBV2	TRBJ1-1	NA	TGTGCCAGCAGATACGCAGGGGACATGAACACTGAAGCTTTCTTT	CASRYAGDMNTEAFF
NA	15	TRBV11-3	TRBJ2-3	TRBD2	TGTGCCAGCAGCCTTTATAGCGGGACCACAGATACGCAGTATTTT	CASSLYSGTTDTQYF
NA	13	TRBV27	TRBJ2-7	NA	TGTGCCAGCAGTTTAGGGCAGAGTTACGAGCAGTACTTC	CASSLGQSYEQYF
NA	14	TRBV30	TRBJ1-5	NA	TGTGCCTGGAGTGTAAAGGGGCTAAATCAGCCCCAGCATTTT	CAWSVKGLNQPQHF
NA	13	TRBV12-3/TRBV12-4	TRBJ1-1	NA	TGTGCCAGCAGTTTTAGGGGGAACACTGAAGCTTTCTTT	CASSFRGNTEAFF
NA	21	TRBV5-1	TRBJ2-3	NA	TGCGCCAGCAGCACCCAACCGACCCCGGCCCCCCGGGCAGGGAATATAGATACGCAGTATTTT	CASSTQPTPAPRAGNIDTQYF
NA	15	TRBV7-2	TRBJ2-1	NA	TGTGCCAGCAGCTTAGGACGCTCCCAGGGTAATGAGCAGTTCTTC	CASSLGRSQGNEQFF
few	14	TRBV7-9	TRBJ1-1	NA	TGTGCCAGCAGCTTTATTGTTTCGGTTGCTGAAGCTTTCTTT	CASSFIVSVAEAFF
NA	14	TRBV5-8	TRBJ1-6	TRBD1	TGTGCCAGCAGCTTGGGGACAGGGGAGAGGCCCCTCCACTTT	CASSLGTGERPLHF
NA	14	TRBV29-1	TRBJ1-2	TRBD1	TGCAGCGTGAGGCGACAGGGAAGTAGGGATGGCTACACCTTC	CSVRRQGSRDGYTF
NA	16	TRBV27	TRBJ1-5	NA	TGTGCCAGCAGTCTGAGGGCGACTAATAGCAATCAGCCCCAGCATTTT	CASSLRATNSNQPQHF
NA	15	TRBV28	TRBJ2-5	NA	TGTGCCAGCAGTTCGAAGACAGGTTACCAAGAGACCCAGTACTTC	CASSSKTGYQETQYF
NA	15	TRBV7-3	TRBJ2-1	NA	TGTGCCAGCAGCTTACAGGGATCGGGCTACAATGAGCAGTTCTTC	CASSLQGSGYNEQFF
NA	15	TRBV5-4	TRBJ2-5	NA	TGTGCCAGCAGCTTGGGGGCAGGGGCGGGAGAGACCCAGTACTTC	CASSLGAGAGETQYF
NA	16	TRBV7-9	TRBJ2-6	TRBD1	TGTGCCAGCAGCTCGACAGGGAGCTCTGGGGCCAACGTCCTGACTTTC	CASSSTGSSGANVLTF
NA	14	TRBV7-8	TRBJ2-7	NA	TGTGCCAGCACTCCGAGGGGGGGCACCTACGAGCAGTACTTC	CASTPRGGTYEQYF
NA	14	TRBV13	TRBJ2-7	NA	TGTGCCAGCAGCTTAGGACTGAACCACTACGAGCAGTACTTC	CASSLGLNHYEQYF
NA	14	TRBV19	TRBJ2-7	NA	TGTGCCAGTAGTAGCACAGCCACCTCCTACGAGCAGTACTTC	CASSSTATSYEQYF
NA	14	TRBV6-5	TRBJ1-3	NA	TGTGCCAGCAGTAGGACGGGATCTGGAAACACCATATATTTT	CASSRTGSGNTIYF
NA	13	TRBV15	TRBJ2-2	NA	TGTGCCACCAGCAGAGATTTGTCGGGGGAGCTGTTTTTT	CATSRDLSGELFF
NA	14	TRBV11-2	TRBJ1-1	NA	TGTGCCAGCAGCCCCCGGTGGGGGGGGGCTGAAGCTTTCTTT	CASSPRWGGAEAFF
NA	14	TRBV18	TRBJ2-5	NA	TGTGCCAGCAAAATGGACAATTCTGGAGAGACCCAGTACTTC	CASKMDNSGETQYF
NA	11	TRBV24-1	TRBJ2-3	NA	TGTGCCACCAGCGAGGAGGATACGCAGTATTTT	CATSEEDTQYF
NA	17	TRBV4-1	TRBJ1-2	NA	TGCGCCAGCAGCTCCCAGTCCGGGAGTGAACTCGACTATGGCTACACCTTC	CASSSQSGSELDYGYTF
NA	18	TRBV28	TRBJ2-2	TRBD2	TGTGCCAGCAGTTTATGGGTCCAGCGGGGGGCGAACACCGGGGAGCTGTTTTTT	CASSLWVQRGANTGELFF
NA	14	TRBV18	TRBJ2-7	NA	TGTGCCAGCTCACCCTGGCAGGGGCCGGACGAGCAGTACTTC	CASSPWQGPDEQYF
NA	14	TRBV30	TRBJ2-6	NA	TGTGCCTGGAGTGTCAGGGCTGGGGCCAACGTCCTGACTTTC	CAWSVRAGANVLTF
NA	14	TRBV28	TRBJ1-2	NA	TGTGCCAGCAGTAAGTTGGATCGGGTAATCGGCTACACCTTC	CASSKLDRVIGYTF
NA	13	TRBV2	TRBJ2-7	TRBD1	TGTGCCAGCCACGGACAGGGGAAATACGAGCAGTACTTC	CASHGQGKYEQYF
NA	14	TRBV6-5	TRBJ2-1	TRBD2	TGTGCCACCCTTCTAGCGGGGGGATACAATGAGCAGTTCTTC	CATLLAGGYNEQFF
NA	13	TRBV2	TRBJ1-1	TRBD1	TGTGCCAGCAGTGCCCAGGGGGACACTGAAGCTTTCTTT	CASSAQGDTEAFF
NA	13	TRBV19	TRBJ1-6	TRBD1	TGTGCCAGTAGTACTGACAGGGGTTCACCCCTCCACTTT	CASSTDRGSPLHF
NA	15	TRBV7-3	TRBJ2-3	TRBD2	TGTGCCAGCAGCCGTAGCGGGGGGGAGACAGATACGCAGTATTTT	CASSRSGGETDTQYF
NA	14	TRBV2	TRBJ2-5	NA	TGTGCCAGCAGTGAATTTTCCAAACAAGAGACCCAGTACTTC	CASSEFSKQETQYF
NA	13	TRBV5-4	TRBJ2-3	NA	TGTGCCAGCAGTATCCCCTCTACAGATACGCAGTATTTT	CASSIPSTDTQYF
NA	17	TRBV29-1	TRBJ2-1	NA	TGCAGCGTTGTACTTTCCGGGGGGCGAAGCTCCTACAATGAGCAGTTCTTC	CSVVLSGGRSSYNEQFF
NA	15	TRBV19	TRBJ2-2	NA	TGTGCCAGTAGTATCTCAGGGTGGAACACCGGGGAGCTGTTTTTT	CASSISGWNTGELFF
NA	15	TRBV6-5	TRBJ1-2	TRBD1	TGTGCCAGCAGTTACTCGGTCGGACAGGACTATGGCTACACCTTC	CASSYSVGQDYGYTF
NA	17	TRBV4-1	TRBJ2-3	TRBD2	TGCGCCAGCAGCCAGGGGGAGGGGCGGACTAGCACAGATACGCAGTATTTT	CASSQGEGRTSTDTQYF
NA	16	TRBV5-1	TRBJ2-1	TRBD1	TGCGCCAGCAGCTTGGCCGGGACAGGGACGTACAATGAGCAGTTCTTC	CASSLAGTGTYNEQFF